The 24 T cell receptor beta chains reported below all come from one sample, sequenced in a study of cytomegalovirus exposure and HLA in healthy donors. It was with 60 Vbeta and 13 Jbeta primers that the PCR ran. The table came from immunoSEQ multiplex PCR; TCRdb's copy has only in-frame clones and leaves some out. The sample has approximately 150,000 clones, roughly 76% seen once; the top ten hold around 1.5%. Input material: PBMCs. The receptor source for this set is a man aged 55 to 70 in good health and CMV-seronegative.

The V and J genes are TRBV19 and TRBJ1-2; TRBD1 might be the D (6 bases). The germline gives CDR1 LNHDA, CDR2 SQIVND (reference sequence). V was cut by 4 bases and J by 2 bases, with 11 bases left in between. This CDR3 has 14 residues. The CDR3 DNA sequence: TGTGCCAGTAGTACTCAGGGGTGGAACTATGGCTACACCTTC. Amino acid sequence: CASSTQGWNYGYTF.

The chain joins TRBV7-8 to TRBJ1-3; D remains unclear. CDR3 length: 17 amino acids. V lost 2 bases and J 0 bases, leaving 14 bases between the germline ends. Germline loops: CDR1 SGHVS, CDR2 FQNEAQ. The DNA of the CDR3 is TGTGCCAGCAGCTTATGGTCACGGGGTGGCTCTGGAAACACCATATATTTT. As protein: CASSLWSRGGSGNTIYF.

The chain couples TRBV25-1 to TRBJ2-1, with 8 bases lining up with TRBD1. The CDR3 runs 18 residues. CDR1 MGHDK and CDR2 SYGVNS come from the germline V gene. V dropped 0 bases and J dropped 5; count of bases not matched to a gene: 12. The DNA of the CDR3 is TGTGCCAGCAGTGAATACTTTTTGCTTGGACAGGGAAACAATGAGCAGTTCTTC. It encodes CASSEYFLLGQGNNEQFF. Using reference TRBV25-1 and TRBJ2-1 for the parts outside the CDR3, the full variable domain is EADIYQTPRYLVIGTGKKITLECSQTMGHDKMYWYQQDPGMELHLIHYSYGVNSTEKGDLSSESTVSRIRTEHFPLTLESARPSHTSQYLCASSEYFLLGQGNNEQFFGPGTRLTVL.

The J gene is TRBJ2-7, the V gene TRBV11-3, with no clear D. V was clipped by 5 bases and J by 5 bases, with 19 bases between them. Germline V gene data show CDR1 as SGHNT and CDR2 as YENEEA. The CDR3 length is 15 residues. CDR3 residues: CASSPERVPVNEQYF. In nucleotides, the CDR3 is TGTGCCAGCAGCCCCGAACGGGTCCCAGTGAACGAGCAGTACTTC.

V is TRBV5-1 and J is TRBJ2-2, with a tentative D call TRBD1 (6 bases). V lost 5 bases and J lost 0, with 14 bases in between. Germline-derived CDR1 and CDR2 are SGHRS and YFSETQ. There are 16 residues in the CDR3. CDR3 DNA: TGCGCCAGCAGTTTCACTACAGGGCCGAACACCGGGGAGCTGTTTTTT. It specifies CASSFTTGPNTGELFF.

The CDR3 sequence: CASSLGTSANTGELFF. The CDR3 DNA follows: TGCGCCAGCAGCTTGGGGACAAGTGCGAACACCGGGGAGCTGTTTTTT. V gene TRBV5-1 combines with J gene TRBJ2-2; possibly TRBD1 for D (5 bases). Germline assignment: CDR1 SGHRS and CDR2 YFSETQ. This CDR3 is built from 16 residues. V lost 0 bases, J lost 0 bases, and 9 bases lay in between.

The gene calls are TRBV13 and TRBJ2-5; weak D call: TRBD1 (6 bases). In germline, CDR1 is PRHDT, CDR2 FYEKMQ (reference sequence). The CDR3 covers 14 residues. V was shortened by 3 bases and J by 1 base, with 9 bases between the two germline ends. CDR3 DNA: TGTGCCAGCAGCTTGGGGGCAGCCCAAGAGACCCAGTACTTC. It codes for CASSLGAAQETQYF.

This sequence joins TRBV10-2 and TRBJ2-2; TRBD2 matches 16 bases. There are 15 residues in the CDR3. Germline V gives CDR1 WSHSY, CDR2 SAAADI. J gave up 8 bases and V 6 bases, and 3 bases lay outside the gene matches. CDR3 sequence reads: CASSGTSGREGELFF. The CDR3 DNA reads TGCGCCAGCAGCGGGACTAGCGGGAGGGAGGGGGAGCTGTTTTTT.

In this sample, this clone turned up once. This sequence joins TRBV7-9 and TRBJ2-5, with D unresolved. The CDR3 loop spans 15 amino acids. Trimming pared 1 base from V and 5 bases from J, leaving 14 bases between. CDR1 is SEHNR, CDR2 FQNEAQ, per germline (reference sequence). CDR3 protein: CASSLGGPNLETQYF. The CDR3 DNA reads as TGTGCCAGCAGCTTAGGAGGTCCCAATTTGGAGACCCAGTACTTC.

V usage is TRBV11-3 and J usage is TRBJ2-2; tentative D call: TRBD2 (5 bases). There are 13 residues in the CDR3. V dropped 4 bases and J dropped 4 bases, with 7 bases sitting between them. The germline gives CDR1 SGHNT, CDR2 YENEEA. The CDR3 here is CASSSGFTGELFF. The DNA of the CDR3 is TGTGCCAGCAGCTCGGGGTTCACCGGGGAGCTGTTTTTT. Full variable domain (missing parts from reference TRBV11-3 and TRBJ2-2): EAGVVQSPRYKIIEKKQPVAFWCNPISGHNTLYWYLQNLGQGPELLIRYENEEAVDDSQLPKDRFSAERLKGVDSTLKIQPAELGDSAVYLCASSSGFTGELFFGEGSRLTVL.

J is TRBJ2-7 and V is TRBV7-3, with a tentative D call TRBD1 (6 bases). Trimming removed 2 bases at V and 2 bases at J, with 13 bases between. The CDR3 is 15 amino acids. Germline V CDR1 and CDR2: SGHTA, FQGTGA. DNA for the CDR3: TGTGCCAGCAGCTTATTCGTGACAGGCCCCTACGAGCAGTACTTC. It translates to CASSLFVTGPYEQYF.

V and J are TRBV6-1 and TRBJ1-5, with D maybe TRBD1 (5 bases). The germline CDR1 and CDR2 sequences are MNHNS and SASEGT. The CDR3 contains 15 residues. V lost 5 bases to trimming and J lost 3 bases, with 14 bases between them. DNA for the CDR3: TGTGCCAGCAGTCCCCAGGGTCGAATCAATCAGCCCCAGCATTTT. Its translation is CASSPQGRINQPQHF.

This clone was observed once. The V gene is TRBV6-5, the J gene TRBJ2-7, with D perhaps matching TRBD1 (5 bases). Germline values: CDR1 MNHEY, CDR2 SVGAGI. The CDR3 sequence is 15 residues long. The V and J ends lost 0 bases and 4 bases respectively, with 13 bases between them. This CDR3 is CASSYSIQVPYEQYF. The CDR3 coding sequence is TGTGCCAGCAGTTACTCGATACAGGTACCTTACGAGCAGTACTTC.

The chain recombines TRBV6-5 with TRBJ2-7; TRBD1 is a possible D gene (6 bases). CDR3 length: 15 residues. With 5 bases removed from V and 5 bases from J, the gap between germline ends came to 19 bases. Germline-derived CDR1 and CDR2 are MNHEY and SVGAGI. The CDR3 bases are TGTGCCAGCAGTCGGGTTCCGGGACATATCCACGAGCAGTACTTC. Amino acid sequence: CASSRVPGHIHEQYF.

This chain uses TRBV12-2 with TRBJ2-7; the D call of TRBD1 is as the table states it, not checked on the DNA. TRBV12-2 is a pseudogene locus. There are 15 residues in the CDR3. The CDR3 reads CASRSPGHRHYEQYF. CDR3 DNA sequence: TGTGCAAGTCGCTCTCCGGGACACAGACACTACGAGCAGTACTTC.

The chain has TRBV29-1 and TRBJ2-5, with 7 bases fitting TRBD2. The germline CDR1 and CDR2 sequences are SQVTM and ANQGSEA. V gave up 3 bases and J gave up 7 bases; unmatched junction bases: 8. The CDR3 length is 13 residues. For the CDR3, the DNA is TGCAGCGTTGAGGGGGGGGTCGTAGGGACCCAGTACTTC. It codes for CSVEGGVVGTQYF.

The rearrangement links TRBV5-4 to TRBJ2-5; tentative D call: TRBD1 (6 bases). Germline-derived CDR1 and CDR2 are SGHNT and YYREEE (reference sequence). The germline V and J ends were trimmed by 3 bases and 5 bases, with 14 bases remaining between them. This CDR3 is built from 14 residues. CDR3 amino acids: CASSSAGAVETQYF. In nucleotides, the CDR3 is TGTGCCAGCAGCTCCGCAGGGGCGGTGGAGACCCAGTACTTC.

In its sample, this clone was seen a few times. The V and J genes are TRBV6-5 and TRBJ1-4; TRBD1 is a possible D gene (5 bases). The germline gives CDR1 MNHEY, CDR2 SVGAGI. The CDR3 runs 15 residues. V was cut by 4 bases and J by 7 bases, with 16 bases left in between. Here the CDR3 DNA reads TGTGCCAGCAGTTCCCTTGGGGGGGTTGGTGAAAAACTGTTTTTT. Translated, it gives CASSSLGGVGEKLFF.

The chain recombines TRBV6-1 with TRBJ2-7; 9 bases are a match to TRBD2. The V segment lost 3 bases and the J segment 3 bases; nucleotides outside the gene matches: 3. This CDR3 region has 14 residues. Germline CDR1 reads MNHNS; CDR2 reads SASEGT. The CDR3 here is CASSELAGIYEQYF. As DNA, the CDR3 is TGTGCCAGCAGTGAGCTAGCGGGAATCTACGAGCAGTACTTC.

The rearrangement uses TRBV23-1 and TRBJ2-7; TRBD1 matches 10 bases. TRBV23-1 is filed as an ORF, its function uncertain. V shed 3 bases, J shed 2 bases, and the junction held 7 bases outside the gene matches. This CDR3 comprises 16 residues. The DNA of the CDR3 is TGCGCCAGCAGTCATCCCGGGACAGGGGATACCTACGAGCAGTACTTC. Translating gives CASSHPGTGDTYEQYF.

The rearrangement links TRBV7-2 to TRBJ1-2; 8 positions agree with TRBD1. The CDR3 runs to 15 residues. V was pared by 5 bases and J by 4 bases, with 9 bases of the junction left unmatched. Germline-derived CDR1 and CDR2 are SGHTA and FQGNSA. DNA for the CDR3: TGTGCCAGCAGCCTTGGACAGGGAGGCAGCTATGGCTACACCTTC. This translates into CASSLGQGGSYGYTF.

The chain couples TRBV6-5 to TRBJ1-2; weak D call: TRBD1 (6 bases). This CDR3 is built from 15 residues. Germline V CDR1 and CDR2: MNHEY, SVGAGI. The V gene lost 2 bases and the J gene lost 0 bases, with 10 bases spanning the gap. CDR3 region: CASSYPGTPNYGYTF. The DNA of the CDR3 is TGTGCCAGCAGTTACCCCGGGACACCTAACTATGGCTACACCTTC.

The rearrangement joins TRBV9 to TRBJ2-7, with 9 bases aligning to TRBD1. Looked up from germline, CDR1 is SGDLS and CDR2 is YYNGEE. The CDR3 loop spans 15 amino acids. The V and J ends lost 6 bases and 5 bases, in that order; junction bases with no gene match: 12. The CDR3 spells CASIPTGTGSNEQYF. Here the CDR3 DNA reads TGTGCCAGCATCCCGACCGGGACAGGGTCCAACGAGCAGTACTTC.

This clone was recorded only once. This chain connects TRBV30 to TRBJ2-1, with D perhaps TRBD2 (5 bases). The germline CDR1 and CDR2 sequences are GTSNPN and SVGIG (reference sequence). V lost 4 bases to trimming and J lost 0 bases, with 7 bases between them. This CDR3 spans 13 amino acids. The CDR3 loop is CAWTRDSYNEQFF. CDR3 coding DNA: TGTGCCTGGACCCGGGACTCCTACAATGAGCAGTTCTTC.